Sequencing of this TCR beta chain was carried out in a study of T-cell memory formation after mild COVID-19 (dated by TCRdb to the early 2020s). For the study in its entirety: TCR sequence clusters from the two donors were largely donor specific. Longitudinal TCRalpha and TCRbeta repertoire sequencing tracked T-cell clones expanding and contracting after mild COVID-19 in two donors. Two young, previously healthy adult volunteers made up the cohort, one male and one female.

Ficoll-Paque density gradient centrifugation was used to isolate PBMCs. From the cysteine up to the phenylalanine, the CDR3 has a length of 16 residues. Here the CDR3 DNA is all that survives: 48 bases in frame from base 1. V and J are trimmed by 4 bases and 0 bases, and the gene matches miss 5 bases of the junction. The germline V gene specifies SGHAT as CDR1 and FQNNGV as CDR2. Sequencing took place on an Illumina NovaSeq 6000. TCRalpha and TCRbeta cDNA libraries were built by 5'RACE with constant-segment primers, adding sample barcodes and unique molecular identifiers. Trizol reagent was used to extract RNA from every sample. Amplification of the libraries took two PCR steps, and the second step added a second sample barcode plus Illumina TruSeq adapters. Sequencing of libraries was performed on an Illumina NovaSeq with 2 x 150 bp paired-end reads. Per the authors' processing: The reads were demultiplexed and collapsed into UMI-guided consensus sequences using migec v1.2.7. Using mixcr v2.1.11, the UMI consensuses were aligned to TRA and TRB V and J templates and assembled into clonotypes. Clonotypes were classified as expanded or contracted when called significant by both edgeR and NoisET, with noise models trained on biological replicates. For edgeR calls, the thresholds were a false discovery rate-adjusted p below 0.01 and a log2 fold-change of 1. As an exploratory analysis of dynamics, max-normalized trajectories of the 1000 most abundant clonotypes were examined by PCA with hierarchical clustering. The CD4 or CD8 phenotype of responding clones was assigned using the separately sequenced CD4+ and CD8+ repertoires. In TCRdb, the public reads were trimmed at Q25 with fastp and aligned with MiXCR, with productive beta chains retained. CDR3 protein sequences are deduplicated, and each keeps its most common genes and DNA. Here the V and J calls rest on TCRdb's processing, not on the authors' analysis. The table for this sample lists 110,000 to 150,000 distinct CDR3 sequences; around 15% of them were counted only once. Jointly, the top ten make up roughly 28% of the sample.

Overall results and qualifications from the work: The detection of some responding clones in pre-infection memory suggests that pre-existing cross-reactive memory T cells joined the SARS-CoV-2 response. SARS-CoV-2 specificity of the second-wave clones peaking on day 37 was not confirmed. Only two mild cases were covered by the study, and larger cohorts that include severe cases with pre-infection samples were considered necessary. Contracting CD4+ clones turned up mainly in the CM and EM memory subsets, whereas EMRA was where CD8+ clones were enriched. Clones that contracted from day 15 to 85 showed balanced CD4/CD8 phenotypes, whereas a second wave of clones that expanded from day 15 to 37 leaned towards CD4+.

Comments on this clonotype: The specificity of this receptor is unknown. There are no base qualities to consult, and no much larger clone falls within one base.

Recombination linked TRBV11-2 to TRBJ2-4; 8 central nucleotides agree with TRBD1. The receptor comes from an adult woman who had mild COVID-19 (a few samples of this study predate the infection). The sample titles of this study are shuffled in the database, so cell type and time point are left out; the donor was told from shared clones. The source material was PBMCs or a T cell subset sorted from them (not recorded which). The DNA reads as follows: TGTGCCAGCAGCTCCCGGACAGGGCGAGCCAAAAACATTCAGTACTTC. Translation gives CASSSRTGRAKNIQYF.